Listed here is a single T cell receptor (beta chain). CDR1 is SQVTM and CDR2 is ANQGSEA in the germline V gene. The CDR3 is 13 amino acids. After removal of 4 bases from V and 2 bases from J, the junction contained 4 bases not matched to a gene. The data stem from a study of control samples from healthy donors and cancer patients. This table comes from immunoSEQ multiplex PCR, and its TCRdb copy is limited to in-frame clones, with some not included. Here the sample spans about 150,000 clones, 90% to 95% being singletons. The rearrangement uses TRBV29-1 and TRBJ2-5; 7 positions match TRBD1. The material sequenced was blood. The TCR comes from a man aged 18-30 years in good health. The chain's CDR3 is CSVVNRGQETQYF. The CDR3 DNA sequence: TGCAGCGTTGTCAACAGGGGACAAGAGACCCAGTACTTC.